The rows below give T cell receptor beta chains drawn from one sample of a study of blood T cell repertoires in COVID-19. TCRdb keeps only in-frame clones here, not all; method: immunoSEQ multiplex PCR. This table holds around 170,000 clones, about 83% found once. Sequenced: peripheral blood. The receptor set was obtained from a man between 70 and 80 years old who had recovered from COVID-19. The CDR3 runs from the conserved cysteine through the conserved F or W. The order of the fields is D gene, V gene, J gene, clone size, CDR3 DNA, CDR3 protein. D genes are given only for firm matches. Clone sizes are given selectively: once, few, many, or a class where the clone is expanded.

d_gene: NA; v_gene: TRBV5-1; j_gene: TRBJ2-3; abundance: NA; CDR3nt: TGCGCCAGCAGCTTAATAGCGGCCTCAGATACGCAGTATTTT; CDR3aa: CASSLIAASDTQYF
d_gene: TRBD1; v_gene: TRBV5-4; j_gene: TRBJ2-3; abundance: NA; CDR3nt: TGTGCCAGCAGCGCCCGGACAGGGGCCAGCACAGATACGCAGTATTTT; CDR3aa: CASSARTGASTDTQYF
d_gene: NA; v_gene: TRBV10-3; j_gene: TRBJ2-7; abundance: NA; CDR3nt: TGTGCCATCAGTGAGCGGGGGTCGGGGCCCTACGAGCAGTACTTC; CDR3aa: CAISERGSGPYEQYF
d_gene: NA; v_gene: TRBV7-9; j_gene: TRBJ1-5; abundance: NA; CDR3nt: TGTGCCAGCAGCGACACTAGCAATCAGCCCCAGCATTTT; CDR3aa: CASSDTSNQPQHF
d_gene: NA; v_gene: TRBV18; j_gene: TRBJ2-2; abundance: NA; CDR3nt: TGTGCCAGCTCACCACAATCGCAGGGGAACACCGGGGAGCTGTTTTTT; CDR3aa: CASSPQSQGNTGELFF
d_gene: TRBD1; v_gene: TRBV27; j_gene: TRBJ1-4; abundance: NA; CDR3nt: TGTGCCAGCAGTGCAGGGGACAGGGTTGGCGAAAAACTGTTTTTT; CDR3aa: CASSAGDRVGEKLFF
d_gene: NA; v_gene: TRBV6-6; j_gene: TRBJ2-1; abundance: NA; CDR3nt: TGTGCCAGCAGTTCCACCAGTCGCGGGAATTACAATGAGCAGTTCTTC; CDR3aa: CASSSTSRGNYNEQFF
d_gene: NA; v_gene: TRBV30; j_gene: TRBJ1-3; abundance: NA; CDR3nt: TGTGCCTGGAGCTTAAGTGGGGGGGCTGGAAACACCATATATTTT; CDR3aa: CAWSLSGGAGNTIYF
d_gene: NA; v_gene: TRBV6-6; j_gene: TRBJ2-1; abundance: NA; CDR3nt: TGTGCCAGCAGTTACTCGGAGGGGAATGAGCAGTTCTTC; CDR3aa: CASSYSEGNEQFF
d_gene: TRBD1; v_gene: TRBV18; j_gene: TRBJ1-1; abundance: NA; CDR3nt: TGTGCCAGCTCAGAGGGGACAGGGGTGGGCACTGAAGCTTTCTTT; CDR3aa: CASSEGTGVGTEAFF
d_gene: TRBD1; v_gene: TRBV15; j_gene: TRBJ1-4; abundance: NA; CDR3nt: TGTGCCACCAGCCGCCCAATGACAGGGGACGAAAAACTGTTTTTT; CDR3aa: CATSRPMTGDEKLFF
d_gene: NA; v_gene: TRBV12-3/TRBV12-4; j_gene: TRBJ1-5; abundance: NA; CDR3nt: TGTGCCAGCAGTTGGGCGGGGGGTCAGCCCCAGCATTTT; CDR3aa: CASSWAGGQPQHF
d_gene: TRBD1; v_gene: TRBV7-9; j_gene: TRBJ1-1; abundance: NA; CDR3nt: TGTGCCAGCAGCTTACAGGGGGAGCGCACTGAAGCTTTCTTT; CDR3aa: CASSLQGERTEAFF
d_gene: TRBD1; v_gene: TRBV7-6; j_gene: TRBJ2-2; abundance: NA; CDR3nt: TGTGCCAGCAGCTTAGGGAGAGGGGGCCTAGCCGGGGAGCTGTTTTTT; CDR3aa: CASSLGRGGLAGELFF
d_gene: TRBD2; v_gene: TRBV7-2; j_gene: TRBJ2-3; abundance: NA; CDR3nt: TGTGCCAGCAGCTTAGCAGGACTAGCGGGGGCAGATACGCAGTATTTT; CDR3aa: CASSLAGLAGADTQYF
d_gene: NA; v_gene: TRBV6-5; j_gene: TRBJ1-2; abundance: NA; CDR3nt: TGTGCCAGCAGTTACGGAAGGGGGACCTTCTATGGCTACACCTTC; CDR3aa: CASSYGRGTFYGYTF
d_gene: TRBD2; v_gene: TRBV27; j_gene: TRBJ2-1; abundance: once; CDR3nt: TGTGCCAGCAGCAGTAGCGGGAGTGGGCCCTACAATGAGCAGTTCTTC; CDR3aa: CASSSSGSGPYNEQFF
d_gene: NA; v_gene: TRBV6-1; j_gene: TRBJ1-4; abundance: NA; CDR3nt: TGTGCCAGCAGTGAAGCGTCGGCAGGGAATGAAAAACTGTTTTTT; CDR3aa: CASSEASAGNEKLFF
d_gene: TRBD1; v_gene: TRBV2; j_gene: TRBJ2-1; abundance: NA; CDR3nt: TGTGCCAGCAGTCAGGGGGCTATATATTCTGCCTACAATGAGCAGTTCTTC; CDR3aa: CASSQGAIYSAYNEQFF
d_gene: TRBD2; v_gene: TRBV27; j_gene: TRBJ2-3; abundance: NA; CDR3nt: TGTGCCAGCAGTATCGGGAGGGTGACAGATACGCAGTATTTT; CDR3aa: CASSIGRVTDTQYF
d_gene: NA; v_gene: TRBV6-2/TRBV6-3; j_gene: TRBJ1-2; abundance: few; CDR3nt: TGTGCCAGCAGTTACATCGGGGGGCACAGGGGCTACACCTTC; CDR3aa: CASSYIGGHRGYTF
d_gene: NA; v_gene: TRBV5-5; j_gene: TRBJ1-1; abundance: NA; CDR3nt: TGTGCCAGCAGCTTGAAGCCCGGGACACTGAACACTGAAGCTTTCTTT; CDR3aa: CASSLKPGTLNTEAFF
d_gene: NA; v_gene: TRBV28; j_gene: TRBJ1-2; abundance: few; CDR3nt: TGTGCCAGCAGTTTGGGAGACTATGGCTACACCTTC; CDR3aa: CASSLGDYGYTF
d_gene: NA; v_gene: TRBV4-1; j_gene: TRBJ2-3; abundance: NA; CDR3nt: TGCGCCAGCAGCCCCGGGGGTAGCACAGATACGCAGTATTTT; CDR3aa: CASSPGGSTDTQYF
d_gene: NA; v_gene: TRBV19; j_gene: TRBJ1-1; abundance: NA; CDR3nt: TGTGCCAGTCCACCTCCGACAGCCATGAACACTGAAGCTTTCTTT; CDR3aa: CASPPPTAMNTEAFF
d_gene: NA; v_gene: TRBV5-1; j_gene: TRBJ2-2; abundance: once; CDR3nt: TGCGCCAGCAGTAGATCCGTTTCGAACACCGGGGAGCTGTTTTTT; CDR3aa: CASSRSVSNTGELFF
d_gene: NA; v_gene: TRBV20-1; j_gene: TRBJ2-7; abundance: NA; CDR3nt: TGCAGTGTACATCAGGGTTACGAGCAGTACTTC; CDR3aa: CSVHQGYEQYF
d_gene: TRBD2; v_gene: TRBV5-4; j_gene: TRBJ2-3; abundance: NA; CDR3nt: TGTGCCAGCAGCTTGGGACTAGCGGGTTATTACACAGATACGCAGTATTTT; CDR3aa: CASSLGLAGYYTDTQYF
d_gene: TRBD2; v_gene: TRBV29-1; j_gene: TRBJ2-3; abundance: once; CDR3nt: TGCAGCGCTCACGGACTAGCGGGAGGAACAGATACGCAGTATTTT; CDR3aa: CSAHGLAGGTDTQYF
d_gene: NA; v_gene: TRBV7-9; j_gene: TRBJ2-3; abundance: NA; CDR3nt: TGTGCCAGCAGCTTAGCACTAGCCAACACAGATACGCAGTATTTT; CDR3aa: CASSLALANTDTQYF
d_gene: NA; v_gene: TRBV11-3; j_gene: TRBJ2-2; abundance: NA; CDR3nt: TGTGCCAGCAGCTTAGATTACCAGGGCAGAGGCACCGGGGAGCTGTTTTTT; CDR3aa: CASSLDYQGRGTGELFF
d_gene: TRBD1; v_gene: TRBV11-2; j_gene: TRBJ1-2; abundance: NA; CDR3nt: TGTGCCAGCAGCTTAGATAGGGGGCAGGGCTACACCTTC; CDR3aa: CASSLDRGQGYTF
d_gene: NA; v_gene: TRBV6-1; j_gene: TRBJ1-5; abundance: few; CDR3nt: TGTGCCAGCAGTGAACCCCCTCGGAGCAATCAGCCCCAGCATTTT; CDR3aa: CASSEPPRSNQPQHF
d_gene: NA; v_gene: TRBV25-1; j_gene: TRBJ2-7; abundance: NA; CDR3nt: TGTGCCAGCAGTGTAAACGTCCAGGGGAAGCAGTACTTC; CDR3aa: CASSVNVQGKQYF
d_gene: TRBD2; v_gene: TRBV3-1/TRBV3-2; j_gene: TRBJ2-5; abundance: NA; CDR3nt: TGTGCCAGCAGCAATGGACTAGCGGGGGGCCAAGAGACCCAGTACTTC; CDR3aa: CASSNGLAGGQETQYF
d_gene: TRBD1; v_gene: TRBV5-1; j_gene: TRBJ1-1; abundance: NA; CDR3nt: TGCGCCAGCAGAGGGACAGAGGTTATGGGAGCTTTCTTT; CDR3aa: CASRGTEVMGAFF
d_gene: TRBD2; v_gene: TRBV4-3; j_gene: TRBJ2-3; abundance: NA; CDR3nt: TGCGCCAGCAGCCAAGGGACTAGCGGGAGGGGCTTAGGGTTTACAGATACGCAGTATTTT; CDR3aa: CASSQGTSGRGLGFTDTQYF
d_gene: NA; v_gene: TRBV5-6; j_gene: TRBJ1-1; abundance: NA; CDR3nt: TGTGCCAGCGATCGGGGGAACACTGAAGCTTTCTTT; CDR3aa: CASDRGNTEAFF
d_gene: NA; v_gene: TRBV5-4; j_gene: TRBJ1-2; abundance: NA; CDR3nt: TGTGCCAGCAGAGAGAGGGCAGGGGCTAACTATGGCTACACCTTC; CDR3aa: CASRERAGANYGYTF
d_gene: TRBD2; v_gene: TRBV10-3; j_gene: TRBJ2-3; abundance: NA; CDR3nt: TGTGCCATCAGTGGTACAGCGGGAGCGGGAGATACGCAGTATTTT; CDR3aa: CAISGTAGAGDTQYF
d_gene: NA; v_gene: TRBV5-1; j_gene: TRBJ2-3; abundance: NA; CDR3nt: TGCGCCAGCAGCAACGGACAGACCACAGATACGCAGTATTTT; CDR3aa: CASSNGQTTDTQYF
d_gene: NA; v_gene: TRBV28; j_gene: TRBJ1-4; abundance: NA; CDR3nt: TGTGCCAGCAGTGACGTGCGGGGGGCTAATGAAAAACTGTTTTTT; CDR3aa: CASSDVRGANEKLFF
d_gene: TRBD2; v_gene: TRBV7-2; j_gene: TRBJ2-3; abundance: NA; CDR3nt: TGTGCCAGCAGCTTAAGCGGGAGTAGGGATACGCAGTATTTT; CDR3aa: CASSLSGSRDTQYF
d_gene: NA; v_gene: TRBV7-9; j_gene: TRBJ2-1; abundance: NA; CDR3nt: TGTGCCAGCAGCTTGAATACGGGCTCCTACAATGAGCAGTTCTTC; CDR3aa: CASSLNTGSYNEQFF
d_gene: NA; v_gene: TRBV19; j_gene: TRBJ2-1; abundance: NA; CDR3nt: TGTGCCAGTAGTATTGGCATTAAAGATGAGCAGTTCTTC; CDR3aa: CASSIGIKDEQFF
d_gene: TRBD2; v_gene: TRBV13; j_gene: TRBJ2-3; abundance: NA; CDR3nt: TGTGCCAGCAGCTTCCTGTCGGTAGTCGGCGGGAGGGCCGGGGCAGATACGCAGTATTTT; CDR3aa: CASSFLSVVGGRAGADTQYF
d_gene: NA; v_gene: TRBV11-3; j_gene: TRBJ2-1; abundance: NA; CDR3nt: TGTGCCAGCAGCGACAGCTCCTACAATGAGCAGTTCTTC; CDR3aa: CASSDSSYNEQFF
d_gene: TRBD1; v_gene: TRBV11-3; j_gene: TRBJ2-1; abundance: NA; CDR3nt: TGTGCCAGCAGCCTTGACAGGGGCGACAATGAGCAGTTCTTC; CDR3aa: CASSLDRGDNEQFF
d_gene: TRBD1; v_gene: TRBV4-2; j_gene: TRBJ2-5; abundance: NA; CDR3nt: TGTGCCAGCAGCCAAGATCAGGGACAGCAAGAGACCCAGTACTTC; CDR3aa: CASSQDQGQQETQYF
d_gene: TRBD2; v_gene: TRBV2; j_gene: TRBJ2-7; abundance: NA; CDR3nt: TGTGCCAGCCGGACTAGCGGGAGGGCCCAAGAGCAGTACTTC; CDR3aa: CASRTSGRAQEQYF